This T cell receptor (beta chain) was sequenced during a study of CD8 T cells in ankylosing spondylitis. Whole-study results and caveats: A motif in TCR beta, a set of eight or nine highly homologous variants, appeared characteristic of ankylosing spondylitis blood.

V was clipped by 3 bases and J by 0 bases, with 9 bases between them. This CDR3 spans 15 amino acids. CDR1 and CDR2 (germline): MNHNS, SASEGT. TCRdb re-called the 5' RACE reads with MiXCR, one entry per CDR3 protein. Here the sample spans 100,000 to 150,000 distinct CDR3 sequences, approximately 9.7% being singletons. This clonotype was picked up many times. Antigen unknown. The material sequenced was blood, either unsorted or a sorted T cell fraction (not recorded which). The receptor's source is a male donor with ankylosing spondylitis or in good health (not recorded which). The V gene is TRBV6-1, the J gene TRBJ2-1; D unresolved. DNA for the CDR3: TGTGCCAGCAGTGAGAATGGTGGCTCCTACAATGAGCAGTTCTTC. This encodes CASSENGGSYNEQFF.